The TCR beta chain described here comes from a study of blood T cell repertoires in COVID-19. The wider study: Acute and convalescent COVID-19 samples came from the United States, Italy and Spain.

Generated by immunoSEQ multiplex PCR, the TCRdb table keeps only in-frame clones and is missing some. The data show hundreds of thousands of clones, 87% seen once. This receptor was taken from a woman in her forties or fifties who had recovered from COVID-19. The specimen sequenced was peripheral blood.

The CDR3 region is CASSQTLAGGASSYNEQFF. CDR3 coding DNA: TGCGCCAGCAGCCAAACACTAGCGGGAGGAGCGAGCTCCTACAATGAGCAGTTCTTC. The J gene is TRBJ2-1, the V gene TRBV5-1; 12 bases align to TRBD2. Per the germline V gene, CDR1 is SGHRS and CDR2 is YFSETQ. The junction had 11 bases not matched to a gene; V was cut back by 4 bases and J by 0 bases. The CDR3 has 19 residues.